The 2 T cell receptor beta chains below were found in one sample sequenced in a study of control samples from healthy donors and cancer patients. Clones were read by immunoSEQ multiplex PCR, and TCRdb kept only the in-frame ones, dropping some. The repertoire includes about 130,000 clones, 70% to 90% of them detected once, and roughly 3.2% sits in the top ten. The sequencing sample was made of blood. These TCRs come from a man aged 45-65 years in good health.

The CDR3 nucleotides read TGTGCCAGCAGTTTTGTAGGGGCCAACACTGAAGCTTTCTTT. It encodes CASSFVGANTEAFF. The rearrangement links TRBV6-2 or TRBV6-3 to TRBJ1-1, with D possibly matching TRBD1 (5 bases). V gave up 4 bases and J gave up 2 bases, with 11 bases separating them. This CDR3 spans 14 amino acids. The germline V gene has CDR1 MNHEY and CDR2 SVGEGT.

The chain links TRBV2 to TRBJ2-2; D call uncertain. CDR3 length equals 15 residues. Looked up from germline, CDR1 is SNHLY and CDR2 is FYNNEI. V lost 7 bases and J lost 0, with 12 bases in between. The CDR3 is CASTPGQANTGELFF. In DNA form, the CDR3 reads TGTGCCAGCACCCCCGGGCAGGCGAACACCGGGGAGCTGTTTTTT.